The 16 T cell receptor beta chains listed next were all sequenced from one sample in a study of blood T cell repertoires in COVID-19. Assay: immunoSEQ multiplex PCR; the TCRdb copy retains only in-frame clones and omits some. The table shows nearly 400,000 clones, with about nine tenths occurring only once. Sequencing input: PBMCs or T cells enriched from blood (not recorded which). The source is a woman in her twenties or thirties who had recovered from COVID-19.

This clone was recorded once. This chain connects TRBV19 to TRBJ1-1; 9 nucleotides line up with TRBD1. This CDR3 contains 17 residues. Trimming removed 7 bases from V and 2 bases from J; junction bases left unmatched: 14. Germline assignment: CDR1 LNHDA and CDR2 SQIVND (reference sequence). CDR3 DNA: TGTGCCAGTACCATACCCCGTTTGGGACAGGGTAACACTGAAGCTTTCTTT. This encodes CASTIPRLGQGNTEAFF. The entire variable domain, with the rest obtained from reference TRBV19 and TRBJ1-1, is as follows: DGGITQSPKYLFRKEGQNVTLSCEQNLNHDAMYWYRQDPGQGLRLIYYSQIVNDFQKGDIAEGYSVSREKKESFPLTVTSAQKNPTAFYLCASTIPRLGQGNTEAFFGQGTRLTVV.

This CDR3 is CASRRQGANEQYF. The CDR3 DNA is TGTGCCAGCAGGAGACAGGGGGCCAACGAGCAGTACTTC. The genes are TRBV6-5 and TRBJ2-7; 10 positions agree with TRBD1. Germline CDR1 reads MNHEY; CDR2 reads SVGAGI. The ends lost 6 bases at V and 5 bases at J; junction bases unmatched: 4. This CDR3 is 13 amino acids long.

This chain connects TRBV4-1 to TRBJ2-7, with 9 bases aligning to TRBD2. Germline V lookup: CDR1 MGHRA, CDR2 YSYEKL. This CDR3 has 15 amino acids. The V and J ends lost 3 bases and 1 base, in that order; junction bases with no gene match: 4. Here the CDR3 DNA reads TGCGCCAGCAGCCATCGGCGGGAGGGGTCCTACGAGCAGTACTTC. Translated: CASSHRREGSYEQYF.

V gene TRBV21-1 combines with J gene TRBJ1-2; the table's TRBD1 call for D was not verified on the DNA. TRBV21-1 is listed as a pseudogene. The CDR3 is 15 amino acids. The CDR3 sequence: CASSPQGDIIYGYTF. The CDR3 DNA follows: TGTGCCAGCAGCCCACAAGGGGACATCATCTATGGCTACACCTTC.

V usage is TRBV11-2 and J usage is TRBJ2-1, with TRBD2 as a possible D gene (6 bases). CDR1 is SGHAT and CDR2 is FQNNGV in the germline V gene. CDR3 length: 13 amino acids. Trimming pared 0 bases from V and 6 bases from J, leaving 6 bases between. CDR3 region: CASSLEEGNEQFF. CDR3 DNA: TGTGCCAGCAGCTTAGAGGAGGGCAATGAGCAGTTCTTC.

The chain carries TRBV4-2 and TRBJ2-3, with 9 bases aligning to TRBD2. The CDR3 loop spans 16 amino acids. CDR1 and CDR2 (germline): LGHNA, YNFKEQ. With V trimmed by 0 bases and J by 6 bases, 7 bases remained unmatched. CDR3 region: CASSQEFSGGRDTQYF. In DNA, the CDR3 is TGTGCCAGCAGCCAAGAATTCAGCGGGGGGAGGGATACGCAGTATTTT.

CDR3 amino acids: CASSVAGAVYGYTF. DNA of the CDR3: TGTGCCAGCAGCGTAGCTGGGGCAGTTTATGGCTACACCTTC. The rearrangement joins TRBV9 to TRBJ1-2; possibly TRBD1 for D (5 bases). V was cut by 0 bases and J by 5 bases, with 11 bases left in between. Germline-derived CDR1 and CDR2 are SGDLS and YYNGEE. This CDR3 has 14 residues.

This clone appeared once. The chain carries TRBV5-1 and TRBJ1-6; weak D call: TRBD1 (5 bases). V lost 2 bases and J lost 5, with 8 bases in between. The V gene's germline CDR1 is SGHRS and CDR2 YFSETQ. This CDR3 contains 14 residues. CDR3: CASSFGGNNSPLHF. In DNA form, the CDR3 reads TGCGCCAGCAGCTTCGGGGGGAATAATTCACCCCTCCACTTT.

This chain's CDR3 is CASSYLAGANGELFF. Written as DNA, the CDR3 is TGTGCCAGCAGTTACCTAGCGGGAGCTAACGGGGAGCTGTTTTTT. V gene TRBV28 combines with J gene TRBJ2-2; 10 nucleotides align to TRBD2. This CDR3 is 15 amino acids long. Trimming cost V 4 bases and J 7 bases; bases outside gene matches: 6. CDR1 is MDHEN and CDR2 is SYDVKM in the germline V gene.

The chain joins TRBV19 to TRBJ1-1; weak D call: TRBD1 (5 bases). Looked up from germline, CDR1 is LNHDA and CDR2 is SQIVND (reference sequence). This CDR3 spans 14 amino acids. The V gene lost 7 bases and the J gene lost 4 bases, with 16 bases spanning the gap. CDR3 in DNA: TGTGCCAGTAATAGACAGAAATCCAGCACTGAAGCTTTCTTT. This sequence encodes CASNRQKSSTEAFF.

This sequence joins TRBV7-8 and TRBJ1-2; 11 nucleotides agree with TRBD1. The CDR3 loop spans 13 amino acids. Germline CDR1 SGHVS, CDR2 FQNEAQ. Trimming at V came to 5 bases and at J to 6 bases, leaving 2 bases not matched to a gene. The CDR3 loop is CASSRTGGNGYTF. CDR3 DNA sequence: TGTGCCAGCAGCCGGACAGGGGGCAATGGCTACACCTTC. The full variable domain, completed using reference TRBV7-8 and TRBJ1-2, is GAGVSQSPRYKVAKRGQDVALRCDPISGHVSLFWYQQALGQGPEFLTYFQNEAQLDKSGLPSDRFFAERPEGSVSTLKIQRTQQEDSAVYLCASSRTGGNGYTFGSGTRLTVV.

This clone was seen a single time. The chain joins TRBV4-1 to TRBJ1-1; 11 nucleotides line up with TRBD1. CDR1 and CDR2 (germline): MGHRA, YSYEKL. Trimming cost V 4 bases and J 10 bases; bases outside gene matches: 14. This CDR3 contains 16 residues. This CDR3 reads CASSPGFSDRGQGAFF. For the CDR3, the DNA is TGCGCCAGCAGCCCCGGCTTTTCGGACAGGGGGCAAGGAGCTTTCTTT.

This chain links TRBV3-1 (or the pseudogene TRBV3-2) with TRBJ1-5; no clear D gene. The CDR3 runs to 14 residues. CDR1 and CDR2 from the germline V gene are LGHDT and YNNKEL (reference sequence). Between the trimmed V and J ends, which lost 0 bases and 6 bases, there was a span of 9 bases. The CDR3 sequence is CASSQDAGGQPQHF. Here the CDR3 DNA reads TGTGCCAGCAGCCAAGACGCGGGAGGTCAGCCCCAGCATTTT.

The chain links TRBV12-5 to TRBJ1-3; D call uncertain. V was trimmed by 2 bases and J by 0 bases, leaving 11 bases between them. The CDR3 spans 16 residues. Germline V lookup: CDR1 LGHNT, CDR2 FRNRAP. The chain's CDR3 is CASGLTLTRSGNTIYF. For the CDR3, the DNA is TGTGCTAGTGGTTTGACCTTAACTCGCTCTGGAAACACCATATATTTT.

The gene calls are TRBV27 and TRBJ1-6, with D possibly TRBD1 on 6 matching bases. Trimming pared 3 bases from V and 10 bases from J, leaving 13 bases between. The CDR3 is 14 amino acids. The germline gives CDR1 MNHEY, CDR2 SMNVEV (reference sequence). The CDR3 here is CASSFGRGKSPLHF. The CDR3 DNA sequence: TGTGCCAGCAGTTTTGGCAGGGGTAAATCACCCCTCCACTTT.

V gene TRBV30 combines with J gene TRBJ1-1; 7 positions match TRBD1. V shed 0 bases, J shed 4 bases, and the junction held 8 bases outside the gene matches. This CDR3 is built from 15 residues. The germline V gene has CDR1 GTSNPN and CDR2 SVGIG (reference sequence). The CDR3 spells CAWSVRGGARTEAFF. CDR3 nucleotides: TGTGCCTGGAGTGTACGAGGGGGCGCGCGCACTGAAGCTTTCTTT. The whole variable domain, filled in from reference TRBV30 and TRBJ1-1, reads SQTIHQWPATLVQPVGSPLSLECTVEGTSNPNLYWYRQAAGRGLQLLFYSVGIGQISSEVPQNLSASRPQDRQFILSSKKLLLSDSGFYLCAWSVRGGARTEAFFGQGTRLTVV.